The 13 T cell receptor beta chains listed next were all sequenced from one sample in a study of T cell repertoires in cytomegalovirus infection. TCRdb re-called the reads through MiXCR, storing one row per CDR3 protein. This sample carries 450,000 to 600,000 distinct CDR3 sequences, about 11% of them seen once, and the ten largest clones take around 9.6%. The specimen was PBMCs. All receptors derive from a human donor in good health (CMV status not recorded). Some clones in this sample may be carry-over from other donors' samples.

J is TRBJ1-2 and V is TRBV3-1, with a possible D match to TRBD1 (5 bases). This CDR3 region has 14 residues. Germline lookup yields CDR1 LGHDT and CDR2 YNNKEL (reference sequence). The V end lost 1 base, the J end lost 8 bases, and 14 bases lay between the germline ends. The CDR3 region is CASSQVEGLRGYTF. The CDR3 region has the DNA TGTGCCAGCAGCCAAGTGGAGGGGCTGAGGGGCTACACCTTC.

This clonotype came up many times. The J gene is TRBJ2-1, the V gene TRBV2, with D perhaps TRBD1 (6 bases). This CDR3 contains 12 residues. Looked up from germline, CDR1 is SNHLY and CDR2 is FYNNEI. V lost 7 bases and J lost 10, with 14 bases in between. The CDR3 bases are TGTGCCAGCAAGAGGGACAATAGGGAGCAGTTCTTC. Translating it yields CASKRDNREQFF.

This clonotype was detected many times. The chain links TRBV19 to TRBJ1-4; D is uncertain. CDR1 LNHDA and CDR2 SQIVND come from the germline V gene (reference sequence). The CDR3 is made up of 13 amino acids. V was shortened by 0 bases and J by 6 bases, with 5 bases between the two germline ends. The CDR3 DNA sequence: TGTGCCAGTAGTATAGAAGAGGATGAAAAACTGTTTTTT. Translating gives CASSIEEDEKLFF.

This clonotype was counted ten times or more. V gene TRBV11-2 combines with J gene TRBJ2-4, with 8 nucleotides matching TRBD1. After removal of 7 bases from V and 6 bases from J, the junction contained 14 bases not matched to a gene. CDR1 and CDR2 (germline): SGHAT, FQNNGV. The CDR3 is made up of 16 amino acids. In nucleotides, the CDR3 is TGTGCCAGCACCCTAGGGGGTACAGGGGGGAGAAACATTCAGTACTTC. Encoded protein: CASTLGGTGGRNIQYF.

This clonotype was picked up many times. The chain employs TRBV19 and TRBJ2-4, with TRBD1 as a possible D gene (6 bases). The V gene lost 9 bases and the J gene lost 0 bases, with 18 bases spanning the gap. CDR3 length equals 16 residues. Germline V gene data show CDR1 as LNHDA and CDR2 as SQIVND (reference sequence). This CDR3 is CARDTRTELAKNIQYF. In DNA form, the CDR3 reads TGTGCCAGAGACACACGGACAGAGCTAGCCAAAAACATTCAGTACTTC.

In this sample, this clonotype turned up many times. This rearrangement joins TRBV7-8 to TRBJ1-2; D not resolved. The CDR3 is 13 amino acids. Trimming left V 4 bases short and J 4 bases short, with 10 bases between. Germline values: CDR1 SGHVS, CDR2 FQNEAQ. CDR3 in amino acids: CASSSGGFYGYTF. DNA for the CDR3: TGTGCCAGCAGCTCTGGAGGGTTCTATGGCTACACCTTC.

The rearrangement joins TRBV5-5 to TRBJ1-3; 7 nucleotides align to TRBD1. Germline trimming cut 6 bases from V and 0 bases from J; bases unmatched to any gene: 12. Germline lookup yields CDR1 SGHKS and CDR2 YYEKEE (reference sequence). The CDR3 length is 17 residues. CDR3 sequence: CASTVSTGLNSGNTIYF. The CDR3, as DNA: TGTGCCAGCACCGTATCGACAGGGCTGAACTCTGGAAACACCATATATTTT.

This clonotype has a handful of counts. The chain has TRBV18 and TRBJ2-1; 7 bases line up with TRBD2. CDR3 length: 18 residues. Germline trimming cut 0 bases from V and 0 bases from J; bases unmatched to any gene: 8. The germline V gene has CDR1 KGHSH and CDR2 LQKENI. The CDR3: CASSPPSPGGSSYNEQFF. The CDR3 bases are TGTGCCAGCTCACCACCCAGCCCCGGCGGGAGCTCCTACAATGAGCAGTTCTTC.

This clonotype has at least ten counts. The chain has TRBV7-9 and TRBJ1-1; D not resolved. V was shortened by 4 bases and J by 4 bases, with 7 bases between the two germline ends. The germline V gene encodes CDR1 SEHNR and CDR2 FQNEAQ (reference sequence). The CDR3 is 12 amino acids. DNA of the CDR3: TGTGCCAGCAGCTCAGTAGTCACTGAAGCTTTCTTT. Protein: CASSSVVTEAFF.

This clonotype was recorded at least ten times. This chain links TRBV27 with TRBJ2-2; either TRBD1 or TRBD2 may fit D (6 bases each). The length of the CDR3 is 17 residues. Germline values: CDR1 MNHEY, CDR2 SMNVEV (reference sequence). V lost 7 bases, J lost 5 bases, and 23 bases lay in between. CDR3 sequence (DNA): TGTGCCAGCACCCTCGCTTCGGGACGGGGGCAAACCGGGGAGCTGTTTTTT. This gives the protein CASTLASGRGQTGELFF.

This clonotype was recorded at least ten times. This rearrangement joins TRBV28 to TRBJ2-7, with D maybe TRBD1 (6 bases). The germline V gene has CDR1 MDHEN and CDR2 SYDVKM. Trimming removed 5 bases from V and 5 bases from J, with 25 bases in between. The CDR3 is 17 amino acids. The DNA for the CDR3 is TGTGCCAGCAGTAAACAGGGTCTTATTTCGATCGTCCACGAGCAGTACTTC. As protein: CASSKQGLISIVHEQYF.

Ten or more counts support this clonotype. The chain combines TRBV12-3 or TRBV12-4 with TRBJ1-2; 7 bases match TRBD1. Losses at the gene ends were 7 bases for V and 8 bases for J; bases not matched to a gene: 10. CDR3 length: 13 residues. The CDR3 is CASTLSRTGGYTF. CDR3 DNA: TGTGCCAGCACCCTGTCAAGGACAGGAGGCTACACCTTC.

This clonotype was detected ten times or more. The chain recombines TRBV11-3 with TRBJ1-1, with a possible D match to TRBD1 (6 bases). The CDR3 length is 13 residues. Trimming removed 5 bases at V and 6 bases at J, with 13 bases between. The germline V gene encodes CDR1 SGHNT and CDR2 YENEEA. DNA for the CDR3: TGTGCCAGCAGCCGAGGGGGGGTGGCTGAAGCTTTCTTT. Its protein product is CASSRGGVAEAFF.